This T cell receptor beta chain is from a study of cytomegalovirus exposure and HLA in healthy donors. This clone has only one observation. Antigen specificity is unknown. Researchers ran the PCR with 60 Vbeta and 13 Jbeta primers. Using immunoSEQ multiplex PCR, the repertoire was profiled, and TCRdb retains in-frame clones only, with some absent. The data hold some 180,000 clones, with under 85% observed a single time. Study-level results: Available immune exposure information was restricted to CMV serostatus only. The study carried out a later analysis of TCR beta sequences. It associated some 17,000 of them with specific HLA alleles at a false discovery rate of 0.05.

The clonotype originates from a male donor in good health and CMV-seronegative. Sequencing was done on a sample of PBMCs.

CDR3 loop: CASSAAGFAEQFF. The CDR3 bases are TGTGCCAGCAGTGCTGCGGGATTTGCTGAGCAGTTCTTC. The chain couples TRBV6-1 to TRBJ2-1, with a possible D match to TRBD2 (6 bases). The CDR3 spans 13 residues. Germline assignment: CDR1 MNHNS and CDR2 SASEGT. Trimming took 4 bases from V and 9 from J, leaving 13 bases between them.